What follows are 7 T cell receptor beta chains derived from one specimen sequenced in a study of T cells in Graves' hyperthyroidism and ophthalmopathy. From RNA transcripts, TCR beta CDR3 regions were amplified. The HTBI set primed first-round TCR CDR3 RT-PCR. Each CDR3 protein gets one entry after TCRdb re-called the multiplex PCR reads with MiXCR. The sample includes a few hundred thousand distinct CDR3 sequences, 15% to 19% seen only once; the top ten take about 7%. Sequencing input: blood. These TCRs come from a woman aged 25 to 39 with Graves' hyperthyroidism.

The chain recombines TRBV6-5 with TRBJ2-7; D unresolved. The CDR3 runs to 16 residues. V was shortened by 2 bases and J by 0 bases, with 14 bases between the two germline ends. Germline CDR1 reads MNHEY; CDR2 reads SVGAGI. CDR3 region: CASSYAGFGNSYEQYF. CDR3 nucleotide sequence: TGTGCCAGCAGTTACGCCGGGTTTGGGAACTCCTACGAGCAGTACTTC.

This clonotype showed up just a few times. The chain recombines TRBV9 with TRBJ2-1; D possibly corresponds to TRBD2 (6 bases). This CDR3 region has 16 residues. The germline CDR1 and CDR2 sequences are SGDLS and YYNGEE. The V gene lost 0 bases and the J gene lost 6 bases, with 16 bases spanning the gap. The CDR3 nucleotides read TGTGCCAGCAGCGTAGACGGTAGCGGAATTGCCAATGAGCAGTTCTTC. It translates to CASSVDGSGIANEQFF. Full variable domain (rest looked up from reference TRBV9 and TRBJ2-1): DSGVTQTPKHLITATGQRVTLRCSPRSGDLSVYWYQQSLDQGLQFLIQYYNGEERAKGNILERFSAQQFPDLHSELNLSSLELGDSALYFCASSVDGSGIANEQFFGPGTRLTVL.

The chain carries TRBV3-1 and TRBJ2-1, with TRBD1 matching over 10 bases. With 0 bases clipped from V and 6 bases from J, the junction kept 8 bases outside the gene matches. CDR1 is LGHDT and CDR2 is YNNKEL in the germline V gene (reference sequence). The CDR3 is 17 residues long. CDR3 bases: TGTGCCAGCAGCCAAGACCACAAGACAGGGGGCATCAATGAGCAGTTCTTC. Translated, it gives CASSQDHKTGGINEQFF.

This clonotype came up a few times. The rearrangement joins TRBV6-1 to TRBJ2-1, with TRBD1 matching over 9 bases. The junction had 7 bases not matched to a gene; V was cut back by 7 bases and J by 9 bases. Germline loops: CDR1 MNHNS, CDR2 SASEGT. The CDR3 is 13 amino acids. The CDR3 coding sequence is TGTGCCAGCACTGGGGACAGGGCTGTTGAGCAGTTCTTC. Translated: CASTGDRAVEQFF.

A note on this clonotype: A read error is possible here, since a much larger clone lies one base away. Likely a read error: the CDR3 ends without its conserved phenylalanine or tryptophan. The genes are TRBV7-3 and TRBJ2-1; 8 positions agree with TRBD2. Germline V gives CDR1 SGHTA, CDR2 FQGTGA. J gave up 4 bases and V 6 bases, and 11 bases lay outside the gene matches. This CDR3 comprises 16 residues. The CDR3 bases are TGTGCCAGCAGAAGCAGAGCGGGAGTCGGATACAATGAGCAGTTCCTC. Translation gives CASRSRAGVGYNEQFL.

Details on this clonotype: This could be a read error, since a much larger clone is one nucleotide away. The chain combines TRBV6-2 or TRBV6-3 with TRBJ2-2; 11 bases map to TRBD2. J gave up 3 bases and V 6 bases, and 0 bases lay outside the gene matches. Germline V lookup: CDR1 MNHEY, CDR2 SVGEGT. The CDR3 spans 14 residues. The CDR3 is CASRGLADTGELFF. The CDR3 coding sequence is TGTGCCAGCAGGGGACTAGCGGACACCGGGGAGCTGTTTTTT.

A remark on this clonotype: A read error is likely here: a far larger clone is one base away. V gene TRBV6-5 combines with J gene TRBJ2-7; perhaps TRBD2 as D (5 bases). The closer fit of TRBJ2-1 to the DNA end suggests the J call may be wrong. CDR1 is MNHEY and CDR2 is SVGAGI in the germline V gene. CDR3 length: 13 residues. In DNA, the CDR3 is TGTGCCAGCAGTTACGGAGGCTCCTACGAGCAGTTCTTC. Protein product: CASSYGGSYEQFF.